This record covers a single T cell receptor beta chain. CDR3 length: 17 amino acids. CDR1 is SGHTA and CDR2 is FQGNSA in the germline V gene. V shed 5 bases and J shed 0 bases, with 19 bases lying between them. This sample stems from a study of blood T cell repertoires in COVID-19. Under the authors' procedure: Amplification of reference gene primers provided the estimated nucleated cell counts. Here immunoSEQ multiplex PCR was the method, and the copy in TCRdb shows in-frame clones only, minus some. V and J calls and clone size come straight from that table; D and trimming were deduced from the DNA. The sample has about 150,000 clones; more than 80% are singletons.

The rearrangement joins TRBV7-2 to TRBJ1-2; D ambiguous. This sequence originates from a woman aged 60-75 years with active COVID-19. The sequenced sample was peripheral blood. CDR3: CASSPRGGQFANYGYTF. As DNA, the CDR3 is TGTGCCAGCAGCCCCCGGGGTGGGCAGTTTGCTAACTATGGCTACACCTTC.